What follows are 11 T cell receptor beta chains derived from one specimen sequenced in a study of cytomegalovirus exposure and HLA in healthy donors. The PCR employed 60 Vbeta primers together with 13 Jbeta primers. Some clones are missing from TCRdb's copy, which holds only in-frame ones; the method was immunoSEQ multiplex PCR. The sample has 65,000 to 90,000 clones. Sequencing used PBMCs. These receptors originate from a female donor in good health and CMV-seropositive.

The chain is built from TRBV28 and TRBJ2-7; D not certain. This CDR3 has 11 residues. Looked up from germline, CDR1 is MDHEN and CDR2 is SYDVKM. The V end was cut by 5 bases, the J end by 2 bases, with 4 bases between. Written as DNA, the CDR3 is TGTGCCAGCAGTCTAGCCTACGAGCAGTACTTC. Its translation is CASSLAYEQYF.

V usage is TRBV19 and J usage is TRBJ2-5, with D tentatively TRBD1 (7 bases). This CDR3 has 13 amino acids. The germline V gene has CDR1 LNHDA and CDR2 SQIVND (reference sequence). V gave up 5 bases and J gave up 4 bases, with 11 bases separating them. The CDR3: CASSWQGGETQYF. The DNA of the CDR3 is TGTGCCAGTAGTTGGCAGGGGGGAGAGACCCAGTACTTC.

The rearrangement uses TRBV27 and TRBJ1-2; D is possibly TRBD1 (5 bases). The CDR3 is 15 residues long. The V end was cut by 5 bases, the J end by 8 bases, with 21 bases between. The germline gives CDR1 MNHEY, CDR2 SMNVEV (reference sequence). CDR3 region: CASSREGRAGRGYTF. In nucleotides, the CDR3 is TGTGCCAGCAGTAGAGAGGGCAGGGCCGGGAGAGGCTACACCTTC.

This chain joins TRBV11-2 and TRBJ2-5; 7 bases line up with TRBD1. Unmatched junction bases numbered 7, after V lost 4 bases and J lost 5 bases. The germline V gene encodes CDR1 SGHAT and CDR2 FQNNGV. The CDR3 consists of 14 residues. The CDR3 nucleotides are TGTGCCAGCAGCTCAGACAGGGTGGTCGAGACCCAGTACTTC. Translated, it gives CASSSDRVVETQYF.

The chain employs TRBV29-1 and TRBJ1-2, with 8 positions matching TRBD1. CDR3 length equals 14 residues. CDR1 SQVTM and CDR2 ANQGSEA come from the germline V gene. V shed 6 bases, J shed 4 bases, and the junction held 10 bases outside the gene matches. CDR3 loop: CSVAPGTGLYGYTF. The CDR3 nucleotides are TGCAGCGTCGCCCCCGGGACAGGACTCTATGGCTACACCTTC.

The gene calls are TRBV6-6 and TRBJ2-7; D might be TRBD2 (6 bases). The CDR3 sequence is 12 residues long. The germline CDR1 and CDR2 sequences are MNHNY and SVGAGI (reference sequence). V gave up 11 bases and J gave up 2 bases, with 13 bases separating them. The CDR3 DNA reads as TGTGCCGTACGGGGGAGCGCCTACGAGCAGTACTTC. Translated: CAVRGSAYEQYF.

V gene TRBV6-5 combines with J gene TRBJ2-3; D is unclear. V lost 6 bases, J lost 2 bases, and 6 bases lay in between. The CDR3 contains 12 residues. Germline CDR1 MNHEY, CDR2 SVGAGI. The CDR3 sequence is CASRTYTDTQYF. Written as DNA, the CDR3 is TGTGCCAGCAGGACATACACAGATACGCAGTATTTT.

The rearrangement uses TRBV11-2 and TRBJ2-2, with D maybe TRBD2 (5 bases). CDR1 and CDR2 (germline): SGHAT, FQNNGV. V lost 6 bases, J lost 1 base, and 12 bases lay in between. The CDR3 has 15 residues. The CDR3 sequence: CASRSGLQNTGELFF. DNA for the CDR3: TGTGCCAGCAGATCCGGACTCCAGAACACCGGGGAGCTGTTTTTT.

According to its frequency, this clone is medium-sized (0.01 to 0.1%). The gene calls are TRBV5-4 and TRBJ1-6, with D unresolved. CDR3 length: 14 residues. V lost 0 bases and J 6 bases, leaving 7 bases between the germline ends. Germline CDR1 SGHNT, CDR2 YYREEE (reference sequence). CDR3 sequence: CASSLEEGNSPLHF. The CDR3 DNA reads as TGTGCCAGCAGCTTGGAGGAGGGTAATTCACCCCTCCACTTT.

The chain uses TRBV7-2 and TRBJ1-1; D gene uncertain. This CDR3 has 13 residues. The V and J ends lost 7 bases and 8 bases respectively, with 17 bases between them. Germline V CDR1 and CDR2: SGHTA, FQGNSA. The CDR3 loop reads CASISSWAKEAFF. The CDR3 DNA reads TGTGCCAGCATTTCTTCCTGGGCTAAAGAAGCTTTCTTT.

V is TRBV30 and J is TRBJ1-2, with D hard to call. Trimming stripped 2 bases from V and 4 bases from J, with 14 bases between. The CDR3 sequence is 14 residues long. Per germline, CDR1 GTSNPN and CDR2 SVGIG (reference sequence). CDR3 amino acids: CAWSIQPFGYGYTF. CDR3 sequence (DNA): TGTGCCTGGAGTATACAGCCTTTCGGCTATGGCTACACCTTC.